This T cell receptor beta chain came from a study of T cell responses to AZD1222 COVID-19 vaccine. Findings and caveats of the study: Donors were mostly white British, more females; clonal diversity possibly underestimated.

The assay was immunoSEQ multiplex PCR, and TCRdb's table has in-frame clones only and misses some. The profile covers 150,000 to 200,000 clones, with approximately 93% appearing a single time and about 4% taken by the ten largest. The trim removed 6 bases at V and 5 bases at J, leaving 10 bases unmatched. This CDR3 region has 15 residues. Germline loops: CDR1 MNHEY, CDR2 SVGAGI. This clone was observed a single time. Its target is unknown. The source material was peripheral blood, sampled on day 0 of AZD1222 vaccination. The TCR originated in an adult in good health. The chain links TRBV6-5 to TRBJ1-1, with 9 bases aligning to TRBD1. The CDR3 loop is CASRRIGTGKTEAFF. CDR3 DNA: TGTGCCAGCAGGCGCATAGGGACAGGGAAGACTGAAGCTTTCTTT.